These T cell receptor beta chains were read from a single sample in a study of cytomegalovirus exposure and HLA in healthy donors. Here immunoSEQ multiplex PCR was the method, and the copy in TCRdb shows in-frame clones only, minus some. The sample contains 200,000 to 250,000 clones, roughly 84% of which appear only once. The sequenced sample was PBMCs. The receptors were sampled from a young woman in good health and CMV-seropositive. CDR3s include the opening cysteine and the closing phenylalanine or tryptophan. The D gene is left open where the match is weak. Clone size is stated in some rows and not others, as once, few, many or a class when expanded.

CDR3 DNA: TGTGCCAGTAGTCCTCAAGGGGATTTCTACGAGCAGTACTTC
CDR3 protein: CASSPQGDFYEQYF
J gene: TRBJ2-7
V gene: TRBV19
clone size: NA
D gene: NA

CDR3 DNA: TGCAGCGTCCGTCGGACAGGGTCTCCTCAAGAGACCCAGTACTTC
CDR3 protein: CSVRRTGSPQETQYF
J gene: TRBJ2-5
V gene: TRBV29-1
clone size: NA
D gene: TRBD1

CDR3 DNA: TGTGCCATCAGTGATCCAGGCCTGGGGGGGCAGAACGAGCAGTACTTC
CDR3 protein: CAISDPGLGGQNEQYF
J gene: TRBJ2-7
V gene: TRBV10-3
clone size: NA
D gene: NA

CDR3 DNA: TGTGCCAGCAACCCCCAGGGCTACACCGGGGAGCTGTTTTTT
CDR3 protein: CASNPQGYTGELFF
J gene: TRBJ2-2
V gene: TRBV6-5
clone size: NA
D gene: NA

CDR3 DNA: TGTGCCAGCAGCTCCCCCGAGGCAGGGCCGGACACCGGGGAGCTGTTTTTT
CDR3 protein: CASSSPEAGPDTGELFF
J gene: TRBJ2-2
V gene: TRBV11-1
clone size: NA
D gene: NA

CDR3 DNA: TGTGCCAGCAGACCAGGGACTAGCGGACCCCTGGAGTACTTC
CDR3 protein: CASRPGTSGPLEYF
J gene: TRBJ2-7
V gene: TRBV5-4
clone size: NA
D gene: TRBD2

CDR3 DNA: TGTGCCAGCAGCCCGAGCGGGAGCTCCTACGAGCAGTACTTC
CDR3 protein: CASSPSGSSYEQYF
J gene: TRBJ2-7
V gene: TRBV27
clone size: NA
D gene: TRBD2

CDR3 DNA: TGTGCCAGTAGTACCCGGGCGGGAGAACCCTACGAGCAGTACTTC
CDR3 protein: CASSTRAGEPYEQYF
J gene: TRBJ2-7
V gene: TRBV19
clone size: NA
D gene: TRBD2

CDR3 DNA: TGCGCCAGCAGTCAATGGGCAGGGAGGCTTACTAATGAAAAACTGTTTTTT
CDR3 protein: CASSQWAGRLTNEKLFF
J gene: TRBJ1-4
V gene: TRBV23-1
clone size: NA
D gene: NA

CDR3 DNA: TGTGCCAGCAGTCCGACAGGGCCCACCGCCTACGAGCAGTACTTC
CDR3 protein: CASSPTGPTAYEQYF
J gene: TRBJ2-7
V gene: TRBV27
clone size: NA
D gene: TRBD1

CDR3 DNA: TGTGCCAGCAGTTTAGAGGGGGCAGGAGGAAACACCATATATTTT
CDR3 protein: CASSLEGAGGNTIYF
J gene: TRBJ1-3
V gene: TRBV28
clone size: NA
D gene: TRBD1

CDR3 DNA: TGTGCCAGCAGGGTTCAGGGGTCCCTTTGGGCCCAGCATTTT
CDR3 protein: CASRVQGSLWAQHF
J gene: TRBJ1-5
V gene: TRBV28
clone size: once
D gene: NA

CDR3 DNA: TGTGCCAGCAGCTCGGGACAGGGCACCGGGGAGCTGTTTTTT
CDR3 protein: CASSSGQGTGELFF
J gene: TRBJ2-2
V gene: TRBV7-9
clone size: NA
D gene: TRBD1

CDR3 DNA: TGCGCCAGCAGTGACGGGGGGGCTGAAGCTTTCTTT
CDR3 protein: CASSDGGAEAFF
J gene: TRBJ1-1
V gene: TRBV10-1
clone size: NA
D gene: NA

CDR3 DNA: TGTGCCAGCAGCCCTTCCCTGTGGTATCGGTCCAACGTCCTGACTTTC
CDR3 protein: CASSPSLWYRSNVLTF
J gene: TRBJ2-6
V gene: TRBV27
clone size: NA
D gene: NA

CDR3 DNA: TGTGCCAGCAGTCCCGACAGGGGTCGAGTATACGAGCAGTACTTC
CDR3 protein: CASSPDRGRVYEQYF
J gene: TRBJ2-7
V gene: TRBV6-5
clone size: NA
D gene: TRBD1

CDR3 DNA: TGTGCCAGCAGATCAGGGGGCACTGAAGCTTTCTTT
CDR3 protein: CASRSGGTEAFF
J gene: TRBJ1-1
V gene: TRBV27
clone size: NA
D gene: TRBD1

CDR3 DNA: TGTGCCAGTAGTAATACGGCCAGGGGGCCCACAGATACGCAGTATTTT
CDR3 protein: CASSNTARGPTDTQYF
J gene: TRBJ2-3
V gene: TRBV19
clone size: NA
D gene: TRBD1

CDR3 DNA: TGTGCCAGCCGGGGAGGGGCAGGGTATCAGCCCCAGCATTTT
CDR3 protein: CASRGGAGYQPQHF
J gene: TRBJ1-5
V gene: TRBV19
clone size: NA
D gene: NA

CDR3 DNA: TGTGCCAGCAGCTCCCTGCAGGGGGGCACTGAAGCTTTCTTT
CDR3 protein: CASSSLQGGTEAFF
J gene: TRBJ1-1
V gene: TRBV11-1
clone size: NA
D gene: TRBD1

CDR3 DNA: TGTGCCACCAGCAGAGGGGAGGACAAATGGGGCAATCAGCCCCAGCATTTT
CDR3 protein: CATSRGEDKWGNQPQHF
J gene: TRBJ1-5
V gene: TRBV15
clone size: NA
D gene: NA

CDR3 DNA: TGTGCCAGCAGCCTAGGCGGCACAGGGGCGATTCACGAGCAGTACTTC
CDR3 protein: CASSLGGTGAIHEQYF
J gene: TRBJ2-7
V gene: TRBV27
clone size: NA
D gene: TRBD1

CDR3 DNA: TGTGCCATCAGAGGACAGTCCTCTGGAAACACCATATATTTT
CDR3 protein: CAIRGQSSGNTIYF
J gene: TRBJ1-3
V gene: TRBV10-3
clone size: NA
D gene: NA

CDR3 DNA: TGCGCCAGCAGCCTAACCGTAACGACAGGGGCCAATCAGCCCCAGCATTTT
CDR3 protein: CASSLTVTTGANQPQHF
J gene: TRBJ1-5
V gene: TRBV4-1
clone size: once
D gene: TRBD1

CDR3 DNA: TGTGCCAGCAGTTTCATTGACAGGATTACCTACGAGCAGTACTTC
CDR3 protein: CASSFIDRITYEQYF
J gene: TRBJ2-7
V gene: TRBV28
clone size: once
D gene: NA

CDR3 DNA: TGTGCCAGCAGCTTAGTTAGCGGGAGGAACACCGGGGAGCTGTTTTTT
CDR3 protein: CASSLVSGRNTGELFF
J gene: TRBJ2-2
V gene: TRBV7-3
clone size: NA
D gene: TRBD2

CDR3 DNA: TGTGCCAGCAGCCCACGGGGTTTGAACACCATATATTTT
CDR3 protein: CASSPRGLNTIYF
J gene: TRBJ1-3
V gene: TRBV16
clone size: NA
D gene: NA

CDR3 DNA: TGTGCCAGCAGTTACGGCGGGGTCAATGAGCAGTTCTTC
CDR3 protein: CASSYGGVNEQFF
J gene: TRBJ2-1
V gene: TRBV6-5
clone size: once
D gene: NA

CDR3 DNA: TGTGCCAGCAGTCTACAGGCCAGCTATGGCTACACCTTC
CDR3 protein: CASSLQASYGYTF
J gene: TRBJ1-2
V gene: TRBV28
clone size: NA
D gene: NA

CDR3 DNA: TGTGCCAGCAGTCCGTGGGACAGGAGTCACAATGAGCAGTTCTTC
CDR3 protein: CASSPWDRSHNEQFF
J gene: TRBJ2-1
V gene: TRBV27
clone size: NA
D gene: TRBD1

CDR3 DNA: TGCGCCAGCAGTCAAGCCAGGGGAAAGAGGACAGATACGCAGTATTTT
CDR3 protein: CASSQARGKRTDTQYF
J gene: TRBJ2-3
V gene: TRBV23-1
clone size: NA
D gene: NA

CDR3 DNA: TGCGCCAGCAGCCAAGTAGGGAGGGCATCCTACAATGAGCAGTTCTTC
CDR3 protein: CASSQVGRASYNEQFF
J gene: TRBJ2-1
V gene: TRBV4-1
clone size: NA
D gene: TRBD2

CDR3 DNA: TGTGCCAGCAGGAAGACAGGGGCTTATAATGAAAAACTGTTTTTT
CDR3 protein: CASRKTGAYNEKLFF
J gene: TRBJ1-4
V gene: TRBV28
clone size: NA
D gene: TRBD1

CDR3 DNA: TGTGCCAGTAGTATAGGTCGCGGGAGGGCCGGGTCCTACAATGAGCAGTTCTTC
CDR3 protein: CASSIGRGRAGSYNEQFF
J gene: TRBJ2-1
V gene: TRBV19
clone size: NA
D gene: TRBD2

CDR3 DNA: TGTGCCAGCAGACCAGGACTAGCGGGAGGGCCTAGTGGAGAGACCCAGTACTTC
CDR3 protein: CASRPGLAGGPSGETQYF
J gene: TRBJ2-5
V gene: TRBV4-2
clone size: NA
D gene: TRBD2

CDR3 DNA: TGTGCCAGCAGCTGGGGACAGATGAACACCGGGGAGCTGTTTTTT
CDR3 protein: CASSWGQMNTGELFF
J gene: TRBJ2-2
V gene: TRBV7-8
clone size: NA
D gene: TRBD1

CDR3 DNA: TGTGCCAGCAGTTCTTCCCACGTCGGGCAGTACTTC
CDR3 protein: CASSSSHVGQYF
J gene: TRBJ2-7
V gene: TRBV27
clone size: NA
D gene: NA

CDR3 DNA: TGCGCCAGCAGCTCTACCGGCGGGGAGAGCTCCTACGAGCAGTACTTC
CDR3 protein: CASSSTGGESSYEQYF
J gene: TRBJ2-7
V gene: TRBV4-1
clone size: NA
D gene: NA

CDR3 DNA: TGTGCCAGCAGCTTAGCGCTAGGCGAGCAGTACTTC
CDR3 protein: CASSLALGEQYF
J gene: TRBJ2-7
V gene: TRBV7-2
clone size: NA
D gene: NA

CDR3 DNA: TGCGCCAGCAGCCAGGGGGAGGTTCCTTTGTCCAAAAACATTCAGTACTTC
CDR3 protein: CASSQGEVPLSKNIQYF
J gene: TRBJ2-4
V gene: TRBV4-1
clone size: NA
D gene: NA

CDR3 DNA: TGTGCCAGCGGGACATTTCTACAGGGGTTGGCTAATGAAAAACTGTTTTTT
CDR3 protein: CASGTFLQGLANEKLFF
J gene: TRBJ1-4
V gene: TRBV25-1
clone size: NA
D gene: TRBD1

CDR3 DNA: TGTGCCAGCAGCCCTCTAGGGCGGACAGATGAGGGCTACACCTTC
CDR3 protein: CASSPLGRTDEGYTF
J gene: TRBJ1-2
V gene: TRBV21-1
clone size: NA
D gene: NA

CDR3 DNA: TGTGCCAGCAGCATAGGACAGGGCCCCTACGAGCAGTACTTC
CDR3 protein: CASSIGQGPYEQYF
J gene: TRBJ2-7
V gene: TRBV9
clone size: NA
D gene: TRBD1

CDR3 DNA: TGTGCCAGCAGTTACAGACTAGGAACTGAGCAGTTCTTC
CDR3 protein: CASSYRLGTEQFF
J gene: TRBJ2-1
V gene: TRBV6-5
clone size: NA
D gene: NA

CDR3 DNA: TGTGCCAGCAGTAAGGTAGCGGGAGGGAGCTACGAGCAGTACTTC
CDR3 protein: CASSKVAGGSYEQYF
J gene: TRBJ2-7
V gene: TRBV6-5
clone size: NA
D gene: TRBD2

CDR3 DNA: TGTGCCAGCAGCTTGGCCGATAAGCGCGGCAATGAGCAGTTCTTC
CDR3 protein: CASSLADKRGNEQFF
J gene: TRBJ2-1
V gene: TRBV5-4
clone size: NA
D gene: NA

CDR3 DNA: TGTGCCAGCAGTGAAGCCCCAGGACAGGGAAACGAGCAGTACTTC
CDR3 protein: CASSEAPGQGNEQYF
J gene: TRBJ2-7
V gene: TRBV6-1
clone size: NA
D gene: TRBD1

CDR3 DNA: TGTGCCAGCAGTTATGGAGGGGGCCTGAACACTGAAGCTTTCTTT
CDR3 protein: CASSYGGGLNTEAFF
J gene: TRBJ1-1
V gene: TRBV6-5
clone size: NA
D gene: TRBD1

CDR3 DNA: TGTGCCAGCAGTTTGGGGGGGACGAATGAGCAGTTCTTC
CDR3 protein: CASSLGGTNEQFF
J gene: TRBJ2-1
V gene: TRBV28
clone size: NA
D gene: TRBD2

CDR3 DNA: TGTGCCAGCAGCCCCTCCTCCGGGACAGGGGATGACAATGAGCAGTTCTTC
CDR3 protein: CASSPSSGTGDDNEQFF
J gene: TRBJ2-1
V gene: TRBV7-9
clone size: NA
D gene: TRBD1

CDR3 DNA: TGTGCCAGCAGTGCGGGGCTTAACGGTGAAGCTTTCTTT
CDR3 protein: CASSAGLNGEAFF
J gene: TRBJ1-1
V gene: TRBV28
clone size: NA
D gene: NA

CDR3 DNA: TGTGCCAGCAGCCCGGGTGGTACGTATAGCAATCAGCCCCAGCATTTT
CDR3 protein: CASSPGGTYSNQPQHF
J gene: TRBJ1-5
V gene: TRBV5-6
clone size: once
D gene: NA

CDR3 DNA: TGTGCCAGCAGATCAGCGGGTGAATGGGACAATGAGCAGTTCTTC
CDR3 protein: CASRSAGEWDNEQFF
J gene: TRBJ2-1
V gene: TRBV13
clone size: NA
D gene: NA

CDR3 DNA: TGTGCCAGCAGTGAACAGGGGGCGGGGGGGGCCAACGTCCTGACTTTC
CDR3 protein: CASSEQGAGGANVLTF
J gene: TRBJ2-6
V gene: TRBV6-1
clone size: NA
D gene: TRBD1

CDR3 DNA: TGTGCCAGCAGTTCCCAATATGAGGGCTACACCTTC
CDR3 protein: CASSSQYEGYTF
J gene: TRBJ1-2
V gene: TRBV28
clone size: few
D gene: NA

CDR3 DNA: TGTGCCAGCAGCTTAGCGGGAGGCGACACCATATATTTT
CDR3 protein: CASSLAGGDTIYF
J gene: TRBJ1-3
V gene: TRBV7-8
clone size: NA
D gene: NA

CDR3 DNA: TGTGCCAGTAGCAGAACCTCTTACAATGAGCAGTTCTTC
CDR3 protein: CASSRTSYNEQFF
J gene: TRBJ2-1
V gene: TRBV19
clone size: NA
D gene: NA

CDR3 DNA: TGTGCCTGGAGTGTACCGGGGGCCTACGAGCAGTACTTC
CDR3 protein: CAWSVPGAYEQYF
J gene: TRBJ2-7
V gene: TRBV30
clone size: NA
D gene: NA

CDR3 DNA: TGTGCCACCAGCAGATCCCTCTCGGGGGACTCCTACGAGCAGTACTTC
CDR3 protein: CATSRSLSGDSYEQYF
J gene: TRBJ2-7
V gene: TRBV15
clone size: NA
D gene: NA

CDR3 DNA: TGTGCCAGCACTAACGAGGGCCCGAACACTGAAGCTTTCTTT
CDR3 protein: CASTNEGPNTEAFF
J gene: TRBJ1-1
V gene: TRBV19
clone size: NA
D gene: NA